This T cell receptor beta chain was sequenced during a study of CD8 T cells in ankylosing spondylitis. Study outcomes and limitations: What seemed typical of ankylosing spondylitis blood was a TCR beta motif built from several highly homologous variants. Researchers reportedly found disease-linked clones significantly enriched in matched ankylosing spondylitis synovial fluid.

About this clonotype: The antigen remains unidentified.

Making the TCR beta libraries involved quantitative 5'-RACE with molecular barcodes. Using its own MiXCR run on the 5' RACE reads, TCRdb lists one record per CDR3 protein. Of 500,000 to 550,000 distinct CDR3 sequences detected, about 12% appear once; the ten largest clones hold under 7.5%. V was trimmed by 1 base and J by 7 bases, leaving 11 bases between them. CDR1 is SGHNT, CDR2 YYREEE, per germline (reference sequence). The CDR3 contains 13 residues. The sequence was collected from a male donor with ankylosing spondylitis. The material sequenced was blood, either unsorted or a sorted T cell fraction (not recorded which). This rearrangement joins TRBV5-4 to TRBJ2-5; D unclear. The CDR3 loop reads CASSLFAEATQYF. CDR3 DNA sequence: TGTGCCAGCAGCTTGTTTGCAGAAGCGACCCAGTACTTC.